Presented here are 21 T cell receptor beta chains from one specimen sequenced in a study of T cell responses to AZD1222 COVID-19 vaccine. The protocol was immunoSEQ multiplex PCR, while the TCRdb copy is restricted to in-frame clones and leaves out a portion. The top ten hold roughly 8% of the sample, which has about 80,000 clones, around 93% seen once. The specimen was peripheral blood, collected 28 days after the second AZD1222 dose. Receptors originate from an adult who received the AZD1222 COVID-19 vaccine.

The chain uses TRBV19 and TRBJ2-1, with TRBD2 matching over 11 bases. The germline V gene encodes CDR1 LNHDA and CDR2 SQIVND (reference sequence). The CDR3 has 16 residues. V lost 7 bases to trimming and J lost 6 bases; unmatched junction nucleotides: 11. CDR3 in DNA: TGTGCCAGTACCGTCTCTAGCGGGAGGTTAGGCAATGAGCAGTTCTTC. It translates to CASTVSSGRLGNEQFF.

V is TRBV5-1 and J is TRBJ2-7; the match to TRBD2 covers 7 bases. This CDR3 has 14 amino acids. The germline gives CDR1 SGHRS, CDR2 YFSETQ. The trim removed 2 bases at V and 2 bases at J, leaving 4 bases unmatched. The CDR3 here is CASSLLRGAYEQYF. CDR3 nucleotide sequence: TGCGCCAGCAGCTTACTCCGGGGGGCCTACGAGCAGTACTTC.

V and J are TRBV5-8 and TRBJ2-4, with D perhaps matching TRBD1 or TRBD2 (5 bases each). The CDR3 is 15 amino acids. V lost 7 bases to trimming and J lost 0 bases, with 14 bases between them. CDR1 is SGHTS and CDR2 is YDEGEE in the germline V gene. CDR3 in amino acids: CASGTRGLAKNIQYF. The CDR3 DNA is TGTGCCAGCGGGACCCGAGGACTAGCCAAAAACATTCAGTACTTC.

The V call is TRBV2, the J call TRBJ2-7; perhaps TRBD1 as D (6 bases). V was clipped by 7 bases and J by 5 bases, with 15 bases between them. The CDR3 has 13 amino acids. The germline gives CDR1 SNHLY, CDR2 FYNNEI. CDR3 amino acids: CASNDRFGDEQYF. The DNA for the CDR3 is TGTGCCAGCAATGACAGGTTTGGCGACGAGCAGTACTTC.

The rearrangement joins TRBV18 to TRBJ2-7; D gene ambiguous. This CDR3 is built from 13 residues. V lost 2 bases to trimming and J lost 3 bases, with 8 bases between them. CDR1 is KGHSH, CDR2 LQKENI, per germline. The CDR3 DNA is TGTGCCAGCTCACCATCACAAAACTACGAGCAGTACTTC. Protein product: CASSPSQNYEQYF.

This clone was seen once. The chain combines TRBV6-5 with TRBJ1-5; D ambiguous. This CDR3 has 13 residues. Between the trimmed V and J ends, which lost 2 bases and 3 bases, there was a span of 5 bases. Germline CDR1 is MNHEY and CDR2 is SVGAGI. CDR3 sequence: CASSYSVNQPQHF. CDR3 DNA sequence: TGTGCCAGCAGTTACAGTGTCAATCAGCCCCAGCATTTT.

This clone was detected only a few times. V and J are TRBV7-3 and TRBJ2-1, with TRBD2 identical over 9 bases. V dropped 5 bases and J dropped 14; count of bases not matched to a gene: 13. Germline V gene lookup returns CDR1 SGHTA and CDR2 FQGTGA. This CDR3 spans 14 amino acids. For the CDR3, the DNA is TGTGCCAGCAGCGTGGGACTAGCCACCTCTAGGGAGTTCTTC. It codes for CASSVGLATSREFF.

The chain has TRBV29-1 and TRBJ2-2; 7 bases agree with TRBD1. Germline CDR1 is SQVTM and CDR2 is ANQGSEA. The CDR3 spans 14 residues. V gave up 7 bases and J gave up 8 bases; unmatched junction bases: 13. The CDR3 coding sequence is TGCAGCGGAAGCAGAACAGGGGCGGGTGGGGAGCTGTTTTTT. Amino acids: CSGSRTGAGGELFF.

This chain connects TRBV24-1 to TRBJ2-7; TRBD1 matches 9 bases. V was pared by 3 bases and J by 7 bases, with 6 bases of the junction left unmatched. Germline lookup yields CDR1 KGHDR and CDR2 SFDVKD. The CDR3 is made up of 14 amino acids. CDR3 residues: CATSDPGTGREQYF. In DNA form, the CDR3 reads TGTGCCACCAGTGATCCCGGGACAGGGAGGGAGCAGTACTTC.

This clone has a single count. The rearrangement joins TRBV30 to TRBJ1-2, with D perhaps matching TRBD1 (6 bases). CDR1 GTSNPN and CDR2 SVGIG come from the germline V gene (reference sequence). V was pared by 0 bases and J by 8 bases, with 19 bases between. The CDR3 runs 15 residues. In nucleotides, the CDR3 is TGTGCCTGGAGTGTAACCGGGACAAGTACGTTCGGCTACACCTTC. Translating it yields CAWSVTGTSTFGYTF.

This sequence joins TRBV29-1 and TRBJ2-3; TRBD2 matches 7 bases. This CDR3 has 13 amino acids. J lost 2 bases, V lost 6 bases, and 5 bases had no gene match. CDR1 is SQVTM and CDR2 is ANQGSEA in the germline V gene. The CDR3 sequence: CSVSSGYTDTQYF. Written as DNA, the CDR3 is TGCAGCGTCTCTAGCGGCTACACAGATACGCAGTATTTT.

The chain uses TRBV15 and TRBJ1-5; perhaps TRBD1 as D (6 bases). The CDR3 totals 14 residues. The germline V and J ends were trimmed by 5 bases and 3 bases, with 11 bases remaining between them. Per germline, CDR1 LNHNV and CDR2 YYDKDF (reference sequence). CDR3 region: CATSPGQYNQPQHF. In DNA, the CDR3 is TGTGCCACCAGCCCAGGACAGTACAATCAGCCCCAGCATTTT.

This sequence joins TRBV6-5 and TRBJ1-1; 7 nucleotides match TRBD1. Germline loops: CDR1 MNHEY, CDR2 SVGAGI. J gave up 4 bases and V 6 bases, and 11 bases lay outside the gene matches. The CDR3 covers 15 residues. The CDR3: CASSPRGQQGTEAFF. CDR3 DNA: TGTGCCAGCAGCCCAAGGGGACAGCAGGGCACTGAAGCTTTCTTT.

This clone was detected a few times. The chain uses TRBV7-9 and TRBJ1-1; no reliable D call. The V end lost 6 bases, the J end lost 2 bases, and 10 bases lay between the germline ends. Germline assignment: CDR1 SEHNR and CDR2 FQNEAQ (reference sequence). This CDR3 region has 13 residues. CDR3 region: CASRVQENTEAFF. The CDR3 nucleotides are TGTGCCAGCAGAGTTCAGGAAAACACTGAAGCTTTCTTT.

This chain uses TRBV28 with TRBJ1-1, with a possible D match to TRBD1 (6 bases). V was clipped by 4 bases and J by 0 bases, with 9 bases between them. The CDR3 loop spans 14 amino acids. Germline V gene sequence: CDR1 MDHEN, CDR2 SYDVKM. Here the CDR3 DNA reads TGTGCCAGCAGTTCCGGGACAATGAACACTGAAGCTTTCTTT. Its protein is CASSSGTMNTEAFF.

This clone has just one count. The chain recombines TRBV18 with TRBJ1-1; the D gene is possibly TRBD1 (6 bases). The CDR3 runs to 17 residues. Germline V gene lookup returns CDR1 KGHSH and CDR2 LQKENI. Trimming took 3 bases from V and 0 from J, leaving 17 bases between them. CDR3 residues: CASSPNSGHGMNTEAFF. CDR3 coding DNA: TGTGCCAGCTCACCCAACTCGGGACACGGCATGAACACTGAAGCTTTCTTT. Variable domain in full (rest from reference TRBV18 and TRBJ1-1): NAGVMQNPRHLVRRRGQEARLRCSPMKGHSHVYWYRQLPEEGLKFMVYLQKENIIDESGMPKERFSAEFPKEGPSILRIQQVVRGDSAAYFCASSPNSGHGMNTEAFFGQGTRLTVV.

The chain combines TRBV27 with TRBJ2-7; 10 bases line up with TRBD1. V dropped 5 bases and J dropped 3; count of bases not matched to a gene: 7. This CDR3 spans 15 amino acids. Germline CDR1 MNHEY, CDR2 SMNVEV (reference sequence). For the CDR3, the DNA is TGTGCCAGCAGTACGGCGACAGGGGGCCTCTACGAGCAGTACTTC. This gives the protein CASSTATGGLYEQYF.

The table lists this clone with a count of one. The rearrangement links TRBV6-2 or TRBV6-3 to TRBJ2-3, with TRBD2 matching 8 bases. The CDR3 is made up of 16 amino acids. V was clipped by 6 bases and J by 3 bases; unmatched bases: 11. Germline V gives CDR1 MNHEY, CDR2 SVGEGT. CDR3 in DNA: TGTGCCAGCAGCCACCCTAGCGGGTGGAGGACAGATACGCAGTATTTT. This encodes CASSHPSGWRTDTQYF.

The chain recombines TRBV6-5 with TRBJ1-2, with unresolved D. The length of the CDR3 is 15 residues. Germline loops: CDR1 MNHEY, CDR2 SVGAGI. V lost 0 bases and J lost 5, with 13 bases in between. The CDR3 DNA follows: TGTGCCAGCAGTTACTCCGGTGCCCAGGAGTATGGCTACACCTTC. Amino acid sequence: CASSYSGAQEYGYTF.

The chain recombines TRBV7-2 with TRBJ2-1, with D uncertain. This CDR3 has 14 residues. Looked up from germline, CDR1 is SGHTA and CDR2 is FQGNSA. V was trimmed by 1 base and J by 8 bases, leaving 12 bases between them. The CDR3 DNA follows: TGTGCCAGCAGCTTAGACGGACCCCTCGATGAGCAGTTCTTC. Protein product: CASSLDGPLDEQFF. Variable domain in full (rest from reference TRBV7-2 and TRBJ2-1): GAGVSQSPSNKVTEKGKDVELRCDPISGHTALYWYRQSLGQGLEFLIYFQGNSAPDKSGLPSDRFSAERTGGSVSTLTIQRTQQEDSAVYLCASSLDGPLDEQFFGPGTRLTVL.

V usage is TRBV6-5 and J usage is TRBJ1-2; TRBD1 is a possible D gene (5 bases). Germline CDR1 and CDR2: MNHEY and SVGAGI. This CDR3 is built from 11 residues. V was pared by 8 bases and J by 11 bases, with 15 bases between. CDR3 region: CASGAGWFYTF. In nucleotides, the CDR3 is TGTGCCAGCGGGGCAGGGTGGTTTTACACCTTC.